The rows below give T cell receptor beta chains drawn from one sample of a study of cytomegalovirus exposure and HLA in healthy donors. The repertoire was sequenced with immunoSEQ multiplex PCR; TCRdb's copy has only in-frame clones and lacks some. The profile shows some 170,000 clones, around 79% of them singletons. Sequencing was carried out using PBMCs. The origin of the receptors is a man aged 35 to 55 in good health and CMV-seropositive. Both conserved end residues are part of each CDR3. The order of the fields is V gene, D gene, J gene, clone size, CDR3 protein, CDR3 DNA. D genes are given only for firm matches. Some rows mark clone size as missing; the rest say once, few, many or name a class of expanded clone.

v_gene: TRBV9
d_gene: TRBD1
j_gene: TRBJ1-3
abundance: .
CDR3aa: CASSVGPLQGASGNTIYF
CDR3nt: TGTGCCAGCAGCGTAGGGCCTTTACAGGGGGCATCTGGAAACACCATATATTTT

v_gene: TRBV10-3
d_gene: TRBD1
j_gene: TRBJ2-7
abundance: .
CDR3aa: CAISDLDRGFYEQYF
CDR3nt: TGTGCCATCAGTGACCTCGACAGGGGCTTTTACGAGCAGTACTTC

v_gene: TRBV12-5
d_gene: TRBD1
j_gene: TRBJ2-1
abundance: .
CDR3aa: CASGPTGGSYNEQFF
CDR3nt: TGTGCTAGTGGTCCTACAGGGGGCTCCTACAATGAGCAGTTCTTC

v_gene: TRBV7-9
d_gene: TRBD2
j_gene: TRBJ2-7
abundance: .
CDR3aa: CASSLVAGEQYF
CDR3nt: TGTGCCAGCAGCTTAGTAGCGGGCGAGCAGTACTTC

v_gene: TRBV7-3
d_gene: .
j_gene: TRBJ2-3
abundance: .
CDR3aa: CASSSPVLDTQYF
CDR3nt: TGTGCCAGCAGCTCGCCAGTGTTAGATACGCAGTATTTT

v_gene: TRBV18
d_gene: TRBD2
j_gene: TRBJ2-3
abundance: .
CDR3aa: CASSPQTGLAYTDTQYF
CDR3nt: TGTGCCAGCTCACCACAAACCGGACTAGCGTACACAGATACGCAGTATTTT

v_gene: TRBV9
d_gene: TRBD2
j_gene: TRBJ2-1
abundance: .
CDR3aa: CASTEGTSGYNEQFF
CDR3nt: TGTGCCAGCACTGAGGGGACTAGCGGTTACAATGAGCAGTTCTTC

v_gene: TRBV19
d_gene: TRBD1
j_gene: TRBJ1-2
abundance: .
CDR3aa: CASSQGARGYTF
CDR3nt: TGTGCCAGTTCTCAGGGGGCGCGCGGCTACACCTTC

v_gene: TRBV19
d_gene: TRBD1
j_gene: TRBJ2-3
abundance: few
CDR3aa: CASSIDPGQGSDTQYF
CDR3nt: TGTGCCAGTAGTATAGACCCGGGACAGGGATCAGATACGCAGTATTTT

v_gene: TRBV5-6
d_gene: TRBD2
j_gene: TRBJ2-7
abundance: .
CDR3aa: CASSLPSGTEIGDEQYF
CDR3nt: TGTGCCAGCAGCTTGCCTAGCGGGACGGAAATCGGCGACGAGCAGTACTTC

v_gene: TRBV27
d_gene: .
j_gene: TRBJ1-2
abundance: .
CDR3aa: CASSLSRGGSEGYTF
CDR3nt: TGTGCCAGCAGTTTATCGAGGGGGGGCTCGGAAGGCTACACCTTC

v_gene: TRBV30
d_gene: TRBD1
j_gene: TRBJ1-2
abundance: .
CDR3aa: CAWERQGTMGYTF
CDR3nt: TGTGCCTGGGAGAGACAGGGAACTATGGGCTACACCTTC

v_gene: TRBV7-8
d_gene: .
j_gene: TRBJ2-2
abundance: once
CDR3aa: CASSSYFAGELFF
CDR3nt: TGTGCCAGCAGCTCCTACTTCGCCGGGGAGCTGTTTTTT

v_gene: TRBV29-1
d_gene: TRBD1
j_gene: TRBJ1-2
abundance: .
CDR3aa: CSVEGTGVDYTF
CDR3nt: TGCAGCGTTGAGGGGACAGGGGTGGACTACACCTTC

v_gene: TRBV7-9
d_gene: TRBD2
j_gene: TRBJ2-3
abundance: .
CDR3aa: CASSSGTSGRALDTQYF
CDR3nt: TGTGCCAGCAGCTCCGGGACTAGCGGGAGGGCCCTAGATACGCAGTATTTT

v_gene: TRBV5-6
d_gene: TRBD1
j_gene: TRBJ2-7
abundance: .
CDR3aa: CASSLGGWGEQYF
CDR3nt: TGTGCCAGCAGCCTAGGGGGCTGGGGCGAGCAGTACTTC

v_gene: TRBV6-1
d_gene: .
j_gene: TRBJ1-1
abundance: .
CDR3aa: CASSPQRRTEAFF
CDR3nt: TGTGCCAGCAGTCCGCAGCGAAGGACTGAAGCTTTCTTT

v_gene: TRBV28
d_gene: TRBD1
j_gene: TRBJ2-3
abundance: .
CDR3aa: CASSSRGTVKTSTDTQYF
CDR3nt: TGTGCCAGCAGTTCCCGTGGGACAGTCAAGACTAGCACAGATACGCAGTATTTT